What follows is one T cell receptor (beta chain) and its context. Its cognate antigen is unknown. TCRdb re-derived calls from the 5' RACE reads in MiXCR, one entry per CDR3 protein. The table includes approximately 230,000 distinct CDR3 sequences, roughly 17% detected once. V gave up 5 bases and J gave up 0 bases, with 10 bases separating them. Germline assignment: CDR1 LNHDA and CDR2 SQIVND (reference sequence). The CDR3 length is 14 residues. The data derive from a study of T-cell memory formation after mild COVID-19. Study-wide findings and caveats: The pre-infection memory compartment contained some responding clones, suggesting cross-reactive memory joined. CM and EM subsets held most contracting CD4+ clones; EMRA held CD8+ ones.

The receptor was derived from a man between 18 and 35 years old who had mild COVID-19 (a few samples of this study predate the infection). Cell type and time point are not known. The chain has TRBV19 and TRBJ2-5, with D unclear. Sequenced sample: PBMCs or a T cell subset sorted from them (not recorded which). The CDR3 sequence is CASSPQTHQETQYF. DNA of the CDR3: TGTGCCAGTAGTCCACAAACCCACCAAGAGACCCAGTACTTC.